This T cell receptor beta chain was obtained from a study of regulatory T cells in long-lasting Graves disease (dated by TCRdb to 2020 to 2022). In terms of the full investigation: In the newly diagnosed Graves' disease group, patients had been taking antithyroid drugs for less than 3 months. Peripheral blood TCR sequencing and RNA sequencing compared persistent Graves' disease patients with newly diagnosed Graves' disease patients. The study took place in China and was registered as a clinical trial. A total of around 35 samples underwent TCR sequencing: around 13 from persistent and roughly 20 from newly diagnosed Graves' disease patients.

The time point label of this sample denotes: newly diagnosed GD, antithyroid drugs for less than 3 months. For both TCR sequencing and RNA sequencing, RNA was extracted from PBMCs using TRIzol. The diagnosis of Graves' disease was made according to American Thyroid Association guidelines. Patients for the study were recruited at an endocrinology department in Xi'an, China. From each patient, 7.5 to 10 milliliters of peripheral blood was collected into an EDTA anticoagulant tube. Ficoll Paque Plus density gradient separation was used to isolate PBMCs, and no additional T cell sorting was done. An Agilent 2100 Bioanalyzer and agarose gel were used to check RNA quality, while a NanoDrop 2000 measured RNA concentration. This clonotype appeared a few times. This clone's antigen is unknown. Per-base quality was not reported, and no clone a single base away is much larger than it. The CDR3 runs 15 amino acids, cysteine and phenylalanine included. Of all the DNA, just the CDR3 is kept, 45 bases in frame from base 1. CDR1 MNHNS and CDR2 SASEGT were looked up in the germline V gene. V loses 6 bases of germline sequence and J loses 7 bases, and the interval between the two ends is 19 bases.

On the study overall, not on this receptor specifically: Compared with newly diagnosed patients, persistent Graves' disease patients had lower TCR Shannon entropy and fewer highly expanded clones, which suggests clonal expansion. Peripheral blood alone was examined, since thyroid tissue, which constituted the primary lesion, could not be accessed. The authors acknowledged the small sample size as a limitation that may reduce accuracy. Sequencing and analysis were limited to the TCR beta chain. Persistent patients shared more public clonotypes among themselves (around 2,700) than newly diagnosed patients did (roughly 910). Preferential use of TRBV28, TRBJ1-2 and TRBJ2-5 was observed in persistent disease, whereas TRBV20-1 and TRBJ2-1 were favored in newly diagnosed disease.

Library preparation was by multiplex PCR. Sequencing took place on an Illumina HiSeq 4000. iRepertoire HTBI primers and Arm-PCR amplification of CDR3 regions were used to construct TCR beta libraries. PCR products were gel purified before sequencing. In the authors' own workflow: Gene usage analysis of CDR3 amino acid clonotypes used the 55 to 80 TRBV and around 14 TRBJ segments found across samples. COPE and FqMerger were used to merge filtered high-quality paired reads into contigs. BLAST was used to align contigs to IMGT TRBV, TRBD and TRBJ reference genes, and CDR3 was defined according to IMGT. Any clonotype with a frequency above 0.1% was classified as a highly expanded clone. Shannon entropy served as the measure of repertoire diversity, while the Gini coefficient captured V-J evenness. Public clonotypes were defined as clonotypes shared by more than one individual. The raw public reads went through TCRdb reprocessing: fastp at Q25, MiXCR clone calling, in-frame beta chains kept. Here each entry gathers all rows of one CDR3 protein and keeps the most common genes and DNA. The V and J calls and clone size are TCRdb's, not the authors'. The table for this sample lists more than 400,000 distinct CDR3 sequences; roughly 16% of them were counted only once. More than 10% of the sample rests with the top ten.

The same specimen was also included in a second study, on T cells in Graves' hyperthyroidism and ophthalmopathy. The second publication reports: Stable Graves' hyperthyroidism was defined as the absence of progression to ophthalmopathy over 18 months of follow-up. Hyperthyroidism patients were newly diagnosed, had a disease duration of under 2 months, and were aged 18 to 65 years. The study excluded patients with uncontrolled infections, other autoimmune diseases, pregnancy or lactation. Clinical symptoms, serum thyroxine and TRAb, thyroid ultrasound, and orbital computed tomography formed the basis for the diagnoses. The TCR CDR3 was subjected to a first round of RT-PCR using the HTBI primer set and the Qiagen OneStep RT-PCR kit. Blood samples also contained most of the expanded thyroid clonotypes (frequency above 0.001), which suggests that blood repertoires may reflect thyroid immune responses. A 13 V-J signature model separated ophthalmopathy from stable hyperthyroidism, with around 90% sensitivity and just under 84% specificity in cross-validation and 80%/75% in testing. In validation, the model predicted progression to ophthalmopathy a median of roughly six months before onset, with about 67% sensitivity and about 75% specificity. A discovery cohort of roughly 96 patients, roughly 43 with Graves' ophthalmopathy and 55 to 60 with stable Graves' hyperthyroidism, was used to find distinguishing TCR V-J signatures. Prospective prediction of ophthalmopathy was tested in an independent validation cohort consisting of fewer than 20 hyperthyroidism patients and some 17 patients who later progressed to ophthalmopathy. The 75 to 100 discovery patients were divided at random into training and test sets in a 7:3 ratio. In about six Graves' hyperthyroidism patients, the study also compared T-cell repertoires from thyroid tissue with T-cell repertoires from blood. After blood sampling, hyperthyroidism patients were treated with methimazole at a starting dose of 30 mg daily, and ophthalmopathy patients were treated with high-dose intravenous methylprednisolone. Libraries were constructed in a second round of multiplex PCR, after which size selection and purification were carried out. The libraries were sequenced on an Illumina HiSeq2000 using paired-end 100 bp reads. SOAPnuke was used to process the raw data, removing reads that contained adapters or uncalled bases, had a mean Phred below 15, or lacked an exact match to the constant primer or identifier. COPE v1.2.5 was used to merge the high-quality paired reads, and each unique nucleotide sequence was defined as a clonotype. MiTCR v1.1 was used to align the clonotypes against IMGT TRBV, TRBD and TRBJ reference segments. The analysis included only V-J combinations with a frequency above 0.0001, which together covered approximately 99% of the repertoires. A TCS score was defined as the ratio between F50 (clonal expansion) and ExV (chaos), using BLOSUM62-based TCRdist between CDR3 peptides within each V-J. Welch's t-statistics and random forest reduced fewer than 550 V-J features to about 12, which were used in a naive Bayes classifier (R e1071). No statistical method was used to fix the sample size in advance, and group allocation was not hidden from the investigators. The paper describes TCR Vbeta CDR3 sequencing of 140 or so peripheral blood samples, made up of 40 to 45 ophthalmopathy patients, some 76 hyperthyroidism patients and some 17 progressor patients.

Sequenced here: peripheral blood mononuclear cells (PBMCs), sampled at new diagnosis, from a patient treated with antithyroid drugs. This chain joins TRBV6-1 to TRBJ2-1; D gene: possibly TRBD1, on 6 matching bases. The receptor comes from a man aged 35-49 years with Graves disease. Donor details come from another sample of the same person, matched by shared clones. The sequenced DNA: TGTGCCAGCAGCTCCGACCGGACGAGGGGGAATGAGCAGTTCTTC. The translation is CASSSDRTRGNEQFF.